The T cell receptor (beta chain) under discussion was sequenced for a study of cytomegalovirus exposure and HLA in healthy donors. As for the study in general: The 120 validation repertoires used the same platform as the roughly 700 first-cohort repertoires (as reported by a later analysis).

Clones were read by immunoSEQ multiplex PCR, and TCRdb kept only the in-frame ones, dropping some. The data hold roughly 100,000 clones, with approximately 94% observed a single time. In regard to this clone: No antigen is known for it.

Whole-study findings and limits: The classifier was said to identify cytomegalovirus status with high specificity and sensitivity.

The V and J ends lost 4 bases and 0 bases respectively, with 6 bases between them. The CDR3 has 13 residues. The germline gives CDR1 SQVTM, CDR2 ANQGSEA. This TCR derives from a woman aged 18-29 years in good health and CMV-seronegative. The chain uses TRBV29-1 and TRBJ1-4; no firm D call. The sample taken for sequencing was PBMCs. CDR3 in DNA: TGCAGCGTTGTTGGCCCAACTAATGAAAAACTGTTTTTT. This codes for CSVVGPTNEKLFF.